This T cell receptor beta chain was captured by sequencing in a study of blood T cell repertoires in COVID-19. Looking at the study overall: Sites across the United States, Italy and Spain contributed samples from acute and convalescent COVID-19. In each case, the material was cDNA or gDNA derived from T cells, B-cell-depleted T cells, or PBMCs.

This CDR3 has 14 residues. Per germline, CDR1 MNHEY and CDR2 SVGAGI. Trimming at V came to 4 bases and at J to 5 bases, leaving 4 bases not matched to a gene. In the original workflow: Researchers report that nucleated cell counts were estimated from reference gene primer amplification. Here immunoSEQ multiplex PCR was the method, and the copy in TCRdb shows in-frame clones only, minus some. Clonal size and the V and J genes are those of that table, whereas D and trimming came from the DNA. The profile covers 190,000 or so clones, with approximately 90% appearing a single time and roughly 2.9% taken by the ten largest.

Material for sequencing was peripheral blood. This TCR came from a woman aged 25-40 years with active or convalescent COVID-19. The rearrangement links TRBV6-5 to TRBJ2-5, with 10 nucleotides matching TRBD2. Here the CDR3 DNA reads TGTGCCAGCAGTTCTGGGACTAGCGTGGAGACCCAGTACTTC. Amino acid sequence: CASSSGTSVETQYF.